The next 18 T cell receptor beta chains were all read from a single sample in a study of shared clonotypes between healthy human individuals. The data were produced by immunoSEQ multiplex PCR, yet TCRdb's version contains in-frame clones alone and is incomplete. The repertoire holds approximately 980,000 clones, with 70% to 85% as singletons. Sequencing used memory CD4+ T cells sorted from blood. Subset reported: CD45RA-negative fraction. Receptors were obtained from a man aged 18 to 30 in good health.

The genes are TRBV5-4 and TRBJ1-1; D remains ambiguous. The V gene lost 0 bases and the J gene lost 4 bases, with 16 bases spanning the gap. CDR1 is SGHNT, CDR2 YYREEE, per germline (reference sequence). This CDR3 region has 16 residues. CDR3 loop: CASSLDATGRVTEAFF. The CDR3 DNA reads TGTGCCAGCAGCTTGGATGCTACGGGTCGAGTCACTGAAGCTTTCTTT.

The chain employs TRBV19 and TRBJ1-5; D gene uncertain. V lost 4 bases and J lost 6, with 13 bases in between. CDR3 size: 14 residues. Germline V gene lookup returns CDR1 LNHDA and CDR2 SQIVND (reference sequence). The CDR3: CASSSGVRGQPQHF. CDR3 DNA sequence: TGTGCCAGTAGTAGTGGAGTTCGAGGTCAGCCCCAGCATTTT.

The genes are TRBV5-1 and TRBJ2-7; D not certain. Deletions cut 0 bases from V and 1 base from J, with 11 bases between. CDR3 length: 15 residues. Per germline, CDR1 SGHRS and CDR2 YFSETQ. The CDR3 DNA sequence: TGCGCCAGCAGCTTGGCTCCATCGTCTTCCTACGAGCAGTACTTC. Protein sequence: CASSLAPSSSYEQYF.

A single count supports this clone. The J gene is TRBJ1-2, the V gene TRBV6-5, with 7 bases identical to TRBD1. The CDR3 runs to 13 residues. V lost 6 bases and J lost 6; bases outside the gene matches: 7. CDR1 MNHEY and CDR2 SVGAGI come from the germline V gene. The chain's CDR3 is CASSATGRDGYTF. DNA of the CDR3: TGTGCCAGCAGCGCGACAGGGAGGGATGGCTACACCTTC.

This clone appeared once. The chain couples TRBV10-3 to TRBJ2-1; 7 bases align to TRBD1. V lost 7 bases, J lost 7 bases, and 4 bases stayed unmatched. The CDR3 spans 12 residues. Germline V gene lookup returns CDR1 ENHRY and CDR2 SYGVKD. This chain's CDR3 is CAIKGGDNEQFF. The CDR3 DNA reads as TGTGCCATCAAAGGGGGCGATAATGAGCAGTTCTTC.

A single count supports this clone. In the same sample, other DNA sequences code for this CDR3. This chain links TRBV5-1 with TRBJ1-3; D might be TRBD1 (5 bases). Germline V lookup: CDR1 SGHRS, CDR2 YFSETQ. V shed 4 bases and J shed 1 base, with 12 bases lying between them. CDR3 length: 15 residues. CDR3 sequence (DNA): TGCGCCAGCAGCCTGCGGGGCAGTTCTGGAAACACCATATATTTT. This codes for CASSLRGSSGNTIYF.

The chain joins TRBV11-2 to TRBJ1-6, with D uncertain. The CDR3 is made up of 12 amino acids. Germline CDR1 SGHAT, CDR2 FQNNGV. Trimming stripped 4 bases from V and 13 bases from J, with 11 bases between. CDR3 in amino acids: CASSSNGTPLHF. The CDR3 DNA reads TGTGCCAGCAGCTCAAACGGTACCCCCCTCCACTTT.

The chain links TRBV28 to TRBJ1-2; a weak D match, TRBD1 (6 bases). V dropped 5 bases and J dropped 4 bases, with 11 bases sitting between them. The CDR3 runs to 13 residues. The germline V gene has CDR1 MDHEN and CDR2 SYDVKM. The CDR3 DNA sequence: TGTGCCAGCAGTGGGGGCCCCCTCTATGGCTACACCTTC. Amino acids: CASSGGPLYGYTF.

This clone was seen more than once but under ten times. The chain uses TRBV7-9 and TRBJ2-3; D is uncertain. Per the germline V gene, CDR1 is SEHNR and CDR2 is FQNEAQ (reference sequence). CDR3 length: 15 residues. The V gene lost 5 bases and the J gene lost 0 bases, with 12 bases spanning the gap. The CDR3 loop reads CASSLQELSTDTQYF. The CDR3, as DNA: TGTGCCAGCAGCCTCCAAGAGTTAAGCACAGATACGCAGTATTTT.

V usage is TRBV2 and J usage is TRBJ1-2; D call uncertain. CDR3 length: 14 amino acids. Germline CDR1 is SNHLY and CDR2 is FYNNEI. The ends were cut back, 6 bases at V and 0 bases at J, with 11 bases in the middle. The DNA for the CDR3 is TGTGCCAGCAGGCCTCAAGTGCCTAACTATGGCTACACCTTC. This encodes CASRPQVPNYGYTF.

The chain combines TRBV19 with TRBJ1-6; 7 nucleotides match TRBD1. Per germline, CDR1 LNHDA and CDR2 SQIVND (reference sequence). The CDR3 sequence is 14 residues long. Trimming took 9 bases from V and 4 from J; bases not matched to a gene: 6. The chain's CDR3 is CASATGPYNSPLHF. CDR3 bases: TGTGCCAGCGCGACAGGGCCTTATAATTCACCCCTCCACTTT.

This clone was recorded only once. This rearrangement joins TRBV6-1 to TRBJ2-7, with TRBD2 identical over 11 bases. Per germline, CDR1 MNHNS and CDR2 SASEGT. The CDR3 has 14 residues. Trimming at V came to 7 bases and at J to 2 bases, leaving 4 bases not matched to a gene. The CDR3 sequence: CASIRLAGTYEQYF. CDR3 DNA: TGTGCCAGCATTCGACTAGCGGGAACCTACGAGCAGTACTTC.

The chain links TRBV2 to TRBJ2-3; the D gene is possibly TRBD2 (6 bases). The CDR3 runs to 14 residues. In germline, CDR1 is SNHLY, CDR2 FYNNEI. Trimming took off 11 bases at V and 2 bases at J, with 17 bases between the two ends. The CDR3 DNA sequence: TGTGCCGGGAGAGGGCTAGCGACCACAGATACGCAGTATTTT. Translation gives CAGRGLATTDTQYF.

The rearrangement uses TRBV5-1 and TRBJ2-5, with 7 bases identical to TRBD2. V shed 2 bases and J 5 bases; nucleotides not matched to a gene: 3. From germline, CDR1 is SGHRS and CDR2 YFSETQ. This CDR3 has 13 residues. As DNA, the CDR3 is TGCGCCAGCAGCTTTGGACTAGACGAGACCCAGTACTTC. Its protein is CASSFGLDETQYF.

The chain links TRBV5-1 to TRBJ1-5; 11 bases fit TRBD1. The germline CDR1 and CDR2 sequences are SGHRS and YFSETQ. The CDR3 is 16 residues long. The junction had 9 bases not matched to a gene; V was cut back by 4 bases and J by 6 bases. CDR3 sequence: CASSPTGQGGGQPQHF. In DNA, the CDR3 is TGCGCCAGCAGCCCCACGGGACAGGGGGGCGGTCAGCCCCAGCATTTT.

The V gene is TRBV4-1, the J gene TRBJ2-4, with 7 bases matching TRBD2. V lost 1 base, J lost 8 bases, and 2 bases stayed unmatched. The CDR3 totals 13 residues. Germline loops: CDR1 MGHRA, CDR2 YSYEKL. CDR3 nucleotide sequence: TGCGCCAGCAGCCAAGGCGGGGGTGACATTCAGTACTTC. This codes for CASSQGGGDIQYF.

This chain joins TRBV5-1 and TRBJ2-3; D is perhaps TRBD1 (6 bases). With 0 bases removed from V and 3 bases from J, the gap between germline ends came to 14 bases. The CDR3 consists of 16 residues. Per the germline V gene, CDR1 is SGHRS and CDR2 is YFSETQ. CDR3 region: CASSLARGAQTDTQYF. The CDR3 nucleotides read TGCGCCAGCAGCTTGGCCAGGGGAGCCCAGACAGATACGCAGTATTTT.

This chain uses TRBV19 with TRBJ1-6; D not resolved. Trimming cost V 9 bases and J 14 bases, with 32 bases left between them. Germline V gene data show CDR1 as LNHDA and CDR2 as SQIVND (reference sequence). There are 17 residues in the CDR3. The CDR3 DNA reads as TGTGCCAGGCAAACGACCCTCCGAGCATCAACATGTGGATCCCTCCACTTT. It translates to CARQTTLRASTCGSLHF.